The 11 T cell receptor beta chains given below trace back to one sample, sequenced in a study of long-term antiretroviral therapy in people with HIV. The assay used was immunoSEQ (version v3.0), run at survey level. The repertoire was sequenced with immunoSEQ multiplex PCR; TCRdb's copy has only in-frame clones and lacks some. The profile shows some 14,000 clones, around 83% of them singletons. This specimen consisted of unsorted PBMCs, obtained just before starting antiretroviral therapy. Source of these receptors: a man aged 35 to 55 with HIV.

This rearrangement joins TRBV5-6 to TRBJ1-1; D uncertain. The CDR3 extends over 12 amino acids. Germline assignment: CDR1 SGHDT and CDR2 YYEEEE. V lost 2 bases to trimming and J lost 4 bases, with 6 bases between them. DNA of the CDR3: TGTGCCAGCAGCTTCGAAATCACTGAAGCTTTCTTT. It specifies CASSFEITEAFF.

This clone was seen more than once but under ten times. The rearrangement uses TRBV6-1 and TRBJ1-6; 9 nucleotides agree with TRBD1. The CDR3 totals 14 residues. The germline V gene encodes CDR1 MNHNS and CDR2 SASEGT. The ends lost 7 bases at V and 8 bases at J; junction bases unmatched: 6. DNA of the CDR3: TGTGCCAGCACCTTGACAGGGGGATATTCACCCCTCCACTTT. Translation: CASTLTGGYSPLHF.

The chain links TRBV29-1 to TRBJ2-3, with D perhaps TRBD1 (5 bases). CDR1 SQVTM and CDR2 ANQGSEA come from the germline V gene. Trimming took 3 bases from V and 5 from J, leaving 15 bases between them. This CDR3 comprises 14 residues. CDR3 bases: TGCAGCGTTGAGGAACTCCTAAGGGGAGATACGCAGTATTTT. It codes for CSVEELLRGDTQYF.

The V call is TRBV19, the J call TRBJ2-1, with D possibly matching TRBD2 (5 bases). CDR3 length: 13 amino acids. Germline V gives CDR1 LNHDA, CDR2 SQIVND (reference sequence). The V end lost 3 bases, the J end lost 6 bases, and 9 bases lay between the germline ends. Written as DNA, the CDR3 is TGTGCCAGTAGTATCTCCGCGGGCAATGAGCAGTTCTTC. Its protein is CASSISAGNEQFF. The whole variable domain, filled in from reference TRBV19 and TRBJ2-1, reads DGGITQSPKYLFRKEGQNVTLSCEQNLNHDAMYWYRQDPGQGLRLIYYSQIVNDFQKGDIAEGYSVSREKKESFPLTVTSAQKNPTAFYLCASSISAGNEQFFGPGTRLTVL.

The chain carries TRBV19 and TRBJ2-6; perhaps TRBD2 as D (6 bases). The CDR3 runs to 15 residues. The V end was cut by 2 bases, the J end by 2 bases, with 7 bases between. Per germline, CDR1 LNHDA and CDR2 SQIVND (reference sequence). The CDR3 DNA is TGTGCCAGTAGTATATGGGGGGCTGGGGCCAACGTCCTGACTTTC. It is translated as CASSIWGAGANVLTF.

The chain combines TRBV7-8 with TRBJ2-3; D ambiguous. With 5 bases removed from V and 0 bases from J, the gap between germline ends came to 3 bases. Germline loops: CDR1 SGHVS, CDR2 FQNEAQ. This CDR3 has 12 amino acids. CDR3 nucleotide sequence: TGTGCCAGCAGCGCTAGCACAGATACGCAGTATTTT. This translates into CASSASTDTQYF. Full variable domain (outside the CDR3, taken from reference TRBV7-8 and TRBJ2-3): GAGVSQSPRYKVAKRGQDVALRCDPISGHVSLFWYQQALGQGPEFLTYFQNEAQLDKSGLPSDRFFAERPEGSVSTLKIQRTQQEDSAVYLCASSASTDTQYFGPGTRLTVL.

This chain connects TRBV5-1 to TRBJ1-3; weak D call: TRBD1 (6 bases). CDR1 and CDR2 (germline): SGHRS, YFSETQ. There are 14 residues in the CDR3. V was pared by 4 bases and J by 4 bases, with 12 bases between. The CDR3 sequence: CASSTTGFGNTIYF. In DNA form, the CDR3 reads TGCGCCAGCAGCACTACAGGGTTCGGAAACACCATATATTTT.

The J gene is TRBJ1-4, the V gene TRBV2; no clear D. Germline CDR1 is SNHLY and CDR2 is FYNNEI. This CDR3 is 15 amino acids long. V lost 5 bases and J 7 bases, leaving 17 bases between the germline ends. CDR3 sequence: CASSLLTAGFEKLFF. The CDR3 DNA follows: TGTGCCAGCAGTCTTTTGACGGCCGGTTTTGAAAAACTGTTTTTT.

In its sample, this clone was seen a few times. This rearrangement joins TRBV2 to TRBJ1-5, with D perhaps TRBD1 (5 bases). The V and J ends lost 5 bases and 0 bases respectively, with 14 bases between them. CDR3 length: 16 amino acids. Germline CDR1 reads SNHLY; CDR2 reads FYNNEI. CDR3 in DNA: TGTGCCAGCAGTTTCTCCAGGGCGAATAGCAATCAGCCCCAGCATTTT. Its translation: CASSFSRANSNQPQHF.

V and J are TRBV6-6 and TRBJ2-3; D is ambiguous. Germline CDR1 and CDR2: MNHNY and SVGAGI (reference sequence). V lost 1 base and J lost 1, with 6 bases in between. This CDR3 comprises 14 residues. DNA for the CDR3: TGTGCCAGCAGTTACTTTCCGGGCACAGATACGCAGTATTTT. Translated, it gives CASSYFPGTDTQYF.

This chain links TRBV23-1 with TRBJ1-1; 11 nucleotides agree with TRBD1. TRBV23-1 is known as an ORF, though its function is uncertain. The trim removed 0 bases at V and 2 bases at J, leaving 5 bases unmatched. This CDR3 has 17 amino acids. CDR3 region: CASSQSRDRGENTEAFF. The CDR3, as DNA: TGCGCCAGCAGTCAATCCAGGGACAGGGGGGAAAACACTGAAGCTTTCTTT.